This entry lists 24 T cell receptor beta chains sequenced from one sample in a study of blood T cell repertoires in COVID-19. The protocol was immunoSEQ multiplex PCR, while the TCRdb copy is restricted to in-frame clones and leaves out a portion. The table records some 400,000 clones, more than 75% of them present only once. What was sequenced was peripheral blood. The receptors here all came from a human donor in a cohort sampled during active COVID-19.

The chain links TRBV19 to TRBJ2-2; 7 positions match TRBD2. V shed 5 bases and J 1 base; nucleotides not matched to a gene: 7. CDR1 and CDR2 from the germline V gene are LNHDA and SQIVND (reference sequence). This CDR3 contains 16 residues. As DNA, the CDR3 is TGTGCCAGTAGTGCACTAGCGCAGATGAACACCGGGGAGCTGTTTTTT. It codes for CASSALAQMNTGELFF.

The V gene is TRBV10-1, the J gene TRBJ1-6, with unresolved D. Germline lookup yields CDR1 WNHNN and CDR2 SYGVQD (reference sequence). Trimming shortened V by 10 bases and J by 9 bases, and 16 bases separated the two germline ends. The CDR3 extends over 13 amino acids. CDR3 nucleotide sequence: TGCGCCACCTCGTTCGACGAGGGTTCACCCCTCCACTTT. Its translation: CATSFDEGSPLHF.

The chain joins TRBV4-1 to TRBJ1-5; 8 bases are shared with TRBD1. The CDR3 runs 20 residues. Germline V gives CDR1 MGHRA, CDR2 YSYEKL. The V segment lost 0 bases and the J segment 0 bases; nucleotides outside the gene matches: 13. The CDR3 spells CASSQDDRGFPPYSNQPQHF. In DNA form, the CDR3 reads TGCGCCAGCAGCCAAGACGACAGGGGTTTCCCTCCATATAGCAATCAGCCCCAGCATTTT.

The V and J genes are TRBV4-2 and TRBJ2-3; D not resolved. Per the germline V gene, CDR1 is LGHNA and CDR2 is YNFKEQ. The CDR3 loop spans 15 amino acids. Trimming took off 0 bases at V and 2 bases at J, with 9 bases between the two ends. As DNA, the CDR3 is TGTGCCAGCAGCCAAGAAAACCAGGACACAGATACGCAGTATTTT. The encoded protein is CASSQENQDTDTQYF.

The V and J genes are TRBV3-1 (or the pseudogene TRBV3-2) and TRBJ1-2; the match to TRBD1 covers 7 bases. The CDR3 is 17 residues long. The ends lost 1 base at V and 4 bases at J; junction bases unmatched: 12. The germline CDR1 and CDR2 sequences are LGHDT and YNNKEL (reference sequence). In nucleotides, the CDR3 is TGTGCCAGCAGCCAAGCCCATTTAGGGGGCCCGGTCTATGGCTACACCTTC. Translating gives CASSQAHLGGPVYGYTF.

The table lists this clone with a count of one. The genes are TRBV30 and TRBJ1-1; tentatively, D is TRBD1 (5 bases). The CDR3 sequence is 13 residues long. Germline CDR1 reads GTSNPN; CDR2 reads SVGIG (reference sequence). V was cut by 0 bases and J by 6 bases, with 11 bases left in between. The CDR3 is CAWSVPPGSEAFF. CDR3 nucleotides: TGTGCCTGGAGTGTACCGCCAGGGTCTGAAGCTTTCTTT.

This rearrangement joins TRBV7-2 to TRBJ2-7; 9 bases are a match to TRBD2. Germline assignment: CDR1 SGHTA and CDR2 FQGNSA. This CDR3 contains 13 residues. Trimming cost V 0 bases and J 7 bases; bases outside gene matches: 1. The CDR3 DNA is TGTGCCAGCAGCTTAGCCCTAGCGGGAGAGCAGTACTTC. This gives the protein CASSLALAGEQYF.

The CDR3 DNA reads as TGTGCCTGGGTACAACCAGCGGGAGGCGGATCGGGCGAGCAGTACTTC. It is translated as CAWVQPAGGGSGEQYF. The chain couples TRBV30 to TRBJ2-7; 9 nucleotides line up with TRBD2. The length of the CDR3 is 16 residues. After removal of 5 bases from V and 6 bases from J, the junction contained 17 bases not matched to a gene. Germline V gene data show CDR1 as GTSNPN and CDR2 as SVGIG (reference sequence).

This chain uses TRBV30 with TRBJ1-1, with D maybe TRBD1 (6 bases). Trimming pared 3 bases from V and 2 bases from J, leaving 19 bases between. The germline V gene encodes CDR1 GTSNPN and CDR2 SVGIG (reference sequence). The CDR3 is 16 amino acids. CDR3 nucleotides: TGTGCCTGGAGCCCATTTCGGACAGTAGCTAACACTGAAGCTTTCTTT. Translated: CAWSPFRTVANTEAFF.

This clone was seen only once. The rearrangement links TRBV5-4 to TRBJ1-2, with D tentatively TRBD1 (6 bases). This CDR3 has 13 residues. Trimming pared 0 bases from V and 8 bases from J, leaving 11 bases between. CDR1 and CDR2 (germline): SGHNT, YYREEE (reference sequence). This CDR3 reads CASSLDRAEGYTF. CDR3 DNA: TGTGCCAGCAGCTTGGACAGGGCGGAAGGCTACACCTTC.

The genes are TRBV4-1 and TRBJ2-2; tentative D call: TRBD1 (6 bases). There are 17 residues in the CDR3. The germline V gene encodes CDR1 MGHRA and CDR2 YSYEKL. V lost 1 base and J 2 bases, leaving 14 bases between the germline ends. Here the CDR3 DNA reads TGCGCCAGCAGCCAAGTAGGCAGGGGTTTAAACACCGGGGAGCTGTTTTTT. Protein: CASSQVGRGLNTGELFF.

This clone was detected a few times. The chain combines TRBV6-1 with TRBJ2-1; D gene ambiguous. Trimming took off 0 bases at V and 0 bases at J, with 6 bases between the two ends. The CDR3 sequence is 15 residues long. Germline CDR1 is MNHNS and CDR2 is SASEGT. The CDR3 DNA reads TGTGCCAGCAGTGAAGCGACAAGCTCCTACAATGAGCAGTTCTTC. Amino acids: CASSEATSSYNEQFF.

This sequence joins TRBV5-4 and TRBJ1-2; TRBD1 matches 8 bases. V shed 5 bases, J shed 4 bases, and the junction held 10 bases outside the gene matches. The CDR3 is made up of 15 amino acids. Germline V gives CDR1 SGHNT, CDR2 YYREEE (reference sequence). CDR3 in DNA: TGTGCCAGCAGTCCTACCCCAGGGGGCGGCTATGGCTACACCTTC. It specifies CASSPTPGGGYGYTF.

This clone showed up just a few times. J is TRBJ2-7 and V is TRBV27, with 9 positions matching TRBD1. The CDR3 contains 14 residues. After removal of 6 bases from V and 4 bases from J, the junction contained 7 bases not matched to a gene. Germline V gene sequence: CDR1 MNHEY, CDR2 SMNVEV (reference sequence). CDR3 amino acids: CASRRTGAGYEQYF. The CDR3 bases are TGTGCCAGCAGGCGGACAGGGGCAGGGTACGAGCAGTACTTC.

The chain uses TRBV19 and TRBJ1-4, with TRBD1 matching 7 bases. V trimming: 6 bases; J trimming: 8 bases; junction bases outside the gene matches: 9. CDR3 length equals 14 residues. Germline V gene data show CDR1 as LNHDA and CDR2 as SQIVND (reference sequence). CDR3 nucleotide sequence: TGTGCCAGTAGCCTAACAGGGGCGGAAGAAAAACTGTTTTTT. Its translation: CASSLTGAEEKLFF.

V and J are TRBV7-2 and TRBJ1-3, with D unclear. This CDR3 spans 13 amino acids. V gave up 7 bases and J gave up 7 bases, with 14 bases separating them. Germline CDR1 is SGHTA and CDR2 is FQGNSA. The CDR3 loop reads CASMDFVGNTIYF. The CDR3 DNA follows: TGTGCCAGCATGGACTTTGTAGGGAACACCATATATTTT.

This clone was picked up one time. J is TRBJ2-1 and V is TRBV6-5, with 7 positions matching TRBD1. V was pared by 7 bases and J by 4 bases, with 4 bases of the junction left unmatched. Germline lookup yields CDR1 MNHEY and CDR2 SVGAGI. This CDR3 spans 13 amino acids. CDR3 coding DNA: TGTGCCAGCAAGGGGGCGAATTACAATGAGCAGTTCTTC. Its translation: CASKGANYNEQFF.

V and J are TRBV7-6 and TRBJ2-2; 7 positions agree with TRBD1. CDR1 is SGHVS and CDR2 is FNYEAQ in the germline V gene. After removal of 5 bases from V and 6 bases from J, the junction contained 12 bases not matched to a gene. The CDR3 consists of 16 residues. The CDR3 DNA sequence: TGTGCCAGCAGCCAAGCCTCAGGGGGAAACGCCGGGGAGCTGTTTTTT. It yields the protein CASSQASGGNAGELFF. Supplemented by reference TRBV7-6 and TRBJ2-2, the full variable domain reads GAGVSQSPRYKVTKRGQDVALRCDPISGHVSLYWYRQALGQGPEFLTYFNYEAQQDKSGLPNDRFSAERPEGSISTLTIQRTEQRDSAMYRCASSQASGGNAGELFFGEGSRLTVL.

DNA for the CDR3: TGTGCCACCAGCAGAGATGGGGGCTTGGGCCAAGAGACCCAGTACTTC. This codes for CATSRDGGLGQETQYF. V gene TRBV15 combines with J gene TRBJ2-5; a weak D match, TRBD1 (6 bases). Per germline, CDR1 LNHNV and CDR2 YYDKDF (reference sequence). The length of the CDR3 is 16 residues. The V and J ends lost 0 bases and 1 base respectively, with 12 bases between them.

J is TRBJ1-2 and V is TRBV12-3 or TRBV12-4, with 8 bases aligning to TRBD1. V lost 2 bases, J lost 10 bases, and 3 bases stayed unmatched. The CDR3 length is 12 residues. Written as DNA, the CDR3 is TGTGCCAGCAGTTTAAGGACAGGGATCTACACCTTC. Its translation is CASSLRTGIYTF.

A single count supports this clone. In the same sample, other DNA sequences code for this CDR3. The J gene is TRBJ2-3, the V gene TRBV19; 9 bases agree with TRBD2. V was pared by 3 bases and J by 3 bases, with 4 bases of the junction left unmatched. Germline CDR1 and CDR2: LNHDA and SQIVND (reference sequence). There are 15 residues in the CDR3. Here the CDR3 reads CASSIGLAGTDTQYF. Here the CDR3 DNA reads TGTGCCAGTAGTATCGGGCTAGCGGGGACAGATACGCAGTATTTT.

The chain carries TRBV7-3 and TRBJ2-5; D is possibly TRBD2 (6 bases). The ends were cut back, 2 bases at V and 1 base at J, with 8 bases in the middle. CDR1 is SGHTA and CDR2 is FQGTGA in the germline V gene. The CDR3 consists of 14 residues. The CDR3 DNA is TGTGCCAGCAGCTTAGGCGGGGCCCAAGAGACCCAGTACTTC. This translates into CASSLGGAQETQYF.

This chain joins TRBV3-1 (or the pseudogene TRBV3-2) and TRBJ1-1, with D maybe TRBD1 (5 bases). V lost 2 bases and J 1 base, leaving 11 bases between the germline ends. This CDR3 has 15 amino acids. Germline V lookup: CDR1 LGHDT, CDR2 YNNKEL (reference sequence). The CDR3: CASSQTPTGNTEAFF. Written as DNA, the CDR3 is TGTGCCAGCAGCCAAACACCAACAGGGAACACTGAAGCTTTCTTT.

The chain recombines TRBV2 with TRBJ2-1, with 9 bases lining up with TRBD1. The CDR3 spans 13 residues. V trimming: 4 bases; J trimming: 8 bases; junction bases outside the gene matches: 3. Germline V gene sequence: CDR1 SNHLY, CDR2 FYNNEI. This CDR3 is CASSADRGDEQFF. In nucleotides, the CDR3 is TGTGCCAGCAGTGCTGACAGGGGGGATGAGCAGTTCTTC.